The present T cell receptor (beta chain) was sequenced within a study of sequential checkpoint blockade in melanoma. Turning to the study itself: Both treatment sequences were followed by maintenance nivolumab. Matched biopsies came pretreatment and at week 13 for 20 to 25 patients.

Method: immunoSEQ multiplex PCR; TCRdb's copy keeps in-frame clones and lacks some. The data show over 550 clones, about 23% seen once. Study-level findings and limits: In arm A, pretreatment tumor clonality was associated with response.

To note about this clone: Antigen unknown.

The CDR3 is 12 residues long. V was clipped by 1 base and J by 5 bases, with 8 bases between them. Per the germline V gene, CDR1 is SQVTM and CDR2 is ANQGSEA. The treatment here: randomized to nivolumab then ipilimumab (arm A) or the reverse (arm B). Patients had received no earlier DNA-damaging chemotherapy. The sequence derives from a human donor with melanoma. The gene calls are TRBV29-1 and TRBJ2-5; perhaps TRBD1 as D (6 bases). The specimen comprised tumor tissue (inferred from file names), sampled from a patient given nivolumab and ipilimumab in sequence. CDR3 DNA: TGCAGCGTTGAAGGGGGGCGGGAGACCCAGTACTTC. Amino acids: CSVEGGRETQYF.